Shown below are 21 T cell receptor beta chains from a single sample sequenced in a study of T-cell reconstitution after alpha-beta-depleted transplantation in children. The TCRbeta library incorporated unique molecular identifiers. TCRdb re-called the PCR reads through MiXCR, storing one row per CDR3 protein. The sample lists 200,000 to 300,000 distinct CDR3 sequences; about 12% were seen once. Specimen: PBMCs from the stem cell graft donor, collected from the stem cell graft. The receptors derive from a human donor who donated a stem cell graft to a child with acute lymphoblastic leukemia.

Ten or more counts support this clonotype. The chain joins TRBV11-2 to TRBJ2-2; 12 nucleotides line up with TRBD2. Germline-derived CDR1 and CDR2 are SGHAT and FQNNGV. This CDR3 comprises 18 residues. With V trimmed by 6 bases and J by 6 bases, 14 bases remained unmatched. CDR3 sequence (DNA): TGTGCCAGCAGTCTTAGGACTAGCGGGATACTGGCAGCCGGGGAGCTGTTTTTT. Protein product: CASSLRTSGILAAGELFF.

This clonotype was observed a handful of times. The rearrangement uses TRBV10-3 and TRBJ2-3, with 8 positions matching TRBD2. Trimming removed 0 bases from V and 5 bases from J; junction bases left unmatched: 13. This CDR3 spans 18 amino acids. Germline V lookup: CDR1 ENHRY, CDR2 SYGVKD. Here the CDR3 DNA reads TGTGCCATCAGTGAGTCGAGCTACGGGAGGGCCCTTAAAGATACGCAGTATTTT. It translates to CAISESSYGRALKDTQYF.

This clonotype was seen ten or more times. V usage is TRBV7-9 and J usage is TRBJ1-2, with D tentatively TRBD1 (5 bases). The CDR3 loop spans 15 amino acids. V was trimmed by 3 bases and J by 0 bases, leaving 11 bases between them. The germline CDR1 and CDR2 sequences are SEHNR and FQNEAQ (reference sequence). CDR3 amino acids: CASSFYRRANYGYTF. Written as DNA, the CDR3 is TGTGCCAGCAGCTTCTACAGGCGAGCTAACTATGGCTACACCTTC.

The rearrangement links TRBV19 to TRBJ2-7, with TRBD2 matching 8 bases. The V gene end was trimmed by 3 bases and the J gene end by 2 bases; junction bases not matched to a gene: 3. CDR1 LNHDA and CDR2 SQIVND come from the germline V gene (reference sequence). CDR3 length equals 14 residues. Written as DNA, the CDR3 is TGTGCCAGTAGTATGACCGGGAGGGCCTACGAGCAGTACTTC. It encodes CASSMTGRAYEQYF.

The table lists this clonotype with many counts. The rearrangement links TRBV15 to TRBJ2-1; 11 bases fit TRBD1. The V and J ends lost 3 bases and 2 bases, in that order; junction bases with no gene match: 0. The CDR3 loop spans 15 amino acids. CDR1 LNHNV and CDR2 YYDKDF come from the germline V gene (reference sequence). The CDR3 loop is CATSRGQGAYNEQFF. CDR3 sequence (DNA): TGTGCCACCAGCAGGGGACAGGGGGCCTACAATGAGCAGTTCTTC.

This clonotype was counted many times. The chain carries TRBV7-9 and TRBJ1-2; 8 bases match TRBD1. The germline V gene has CDR1 SEHNR and CDR2 FQNEAQ (reference sequence). Trimming took 0 bases from V and 4 from J; bases not matched to a gene: 4. The CDR3 has 15 amino acids. The CDR3 DNA follows: TGTGCCAGCAGCTTAGCGGACAGGGTAACCTATGGCTACACCTTC. As protein: CASSLADRVTYGYTF.

This clonotype has a count of ten or more. The rearrangement links TRBV11-3 to TRBJ2-1; 12 bases are a match to TRBD2. CDR3 length: 17 residues. Germline V CDR1 and CDR2: SGHNT, YENEEA. V dropped 3 bases and J dropped 3; count of bases not matched to a gene: 6. The CDR3 loop is CASSFSTSGGFYNEQFF. The CDR3 DNA follows: TGTGCCAGCAGCTTTTCCACTAGCGGGGGGTTCTACAATGAGCAGTTCTTC.

This clonotype was found many times. The rearrangement links TRBV20-1 to TRBJ2-7; no clear D gene. V was clipped by 6 bases and J by 2 bases, with 17 bases between them. This CDR3 has 14 amino acids. Germline CDR1 DFQATT, CDR2 SNEGSKA (reference sequence). The CDR3 sequence is CSATTGSYAYEQYF. The CDR3 DNA sequence: TGCAGTGCCACAACCGGGTCTTATGCCTACGAGCAGTACTTC.

The sample holds many counts of this clonotype. The gene calls are TRBV29-1 and TRBJ2-7, with a tentative D call TRBD1 (7 bases). The CDR3 length is 15 residues. V lost 4 bases and J lost 2, with 18 bases in between. Germline V gene lookup returns CDR1 SQVTM and CDR2 ANQGSEA. This CDR3 is CSVGREDRATYEQYF. The CDR3 bases are TGCAGCGTTGGGAGGGAAGACAGGGCAACCTACGAGCAGTACTTC.

This clonotype was counted at least ten times. The chain combines TRBV29-1 with TRBJ2-1; 8 bases are shared with TRBD2. This CDR3 region has 18 residues. V shed 4 bases and J 5 bases; nucleotides not matched to a gene: 19. Germline V lookup: CDR1 SQVTM, CDR2 ANQGSEA. CDR3 sequence reads: CSVVISPGTSWKNNEQFF. CDR3 sequence (DNA): TGCAGCGTTGTTATTTCCCCGGGGACTAGTTGGAAAAACAATGAGCAGTTCTTC.

This clonotype was detected ten times or more. This chain uses TRBV29-1 with TRBJ2-1; D is unclear. The CDR3 extends over 13 amino acids. V lost 3 bases, J lost 2 bases, and 8 bases lay in between. Looked up from germline, CDR1 is SQVTM and CDR2 is ANQGSEA. As DNA, the CDR3 is TGCAGCGTTGATGGGCTAGCCTACAATGAGCAGTTCTTC. As protein: CSVDGLAYNEQFF.

This clonotype was picked up many times. This chain joins TRBV7-2 and TRBJ2-7; 9 positions agree with TRBD2. V dropped 4 bases and J dropped 5; count of bases not matched to a gene: 12. CDR1 SGHTA and CDR2 FQGNSA come from the germline V gene. This CDR3 contains 16 residues. The CDR3 protein is CASSYLSGRYGNEQYF. The DNA for the CDR3 is TGTGCCAGCAGCTACCTTAGCGGGAGATACGGTAACGAGCAGTACTTC.

The chain couples TRBV10-3 to TRBJ2-1; D is undetermined. This CDR3 contains 11 residues. Germline values: CDR1 ENHRY, CDR2 SYGVKD. V was clipped by 4 bases and J by 5 bases, with 3 bases between them. CDR3 in amino acids: CAISVDNEQFF. CDR3 bases: TGTGCCATCAGTGTCGACAATGAGCAGTTCTTC.

Many counts were recorded for this clonotype. The rearrangement joins TRBV28 to TRBJ1-6; the D gene is possibly TRBD1 (6 bases). From germline, CDR1 is MDHEN and CDR2 SYDVKM. CDR3 length equals 14 residues. Trimming removed 7 bases at V and 4 bases at J, with 11 bases between. CDR3 sequence (DNA): TGTGCCAGCACCTGGGACACTTATAATTCACCCCTCCACTTT. It yields the protein CASTWDTYNSPLHF.

The sample holds many counts of this clonotype. This chain links TRBV20-1 with TRBJ2-1, with 11 nucleotides matching TRBD2. The CDR3 totals 18 residues. Germline V gene sequence: CDR1 DFQATT, CDR2 SNEGSKA (reference sequence). J gave up 0 bases and V 6 bases, and 13 bases lay outside the gene matches. CDR3 sequence: CSAGGLAAIESSYNEQFF. In DNA form, the CDR3 reads TGCAGTGCGGGGGGACTAGCGGCTATAGAGAGCTCCTACAATGAGCAGTTCTTC.

This clonotype occurred many times. CDR3: CSATGMGQSYEQYF. The DNA of the CDR3 is TGCAGTGCTACTGGGATGGGACAGTCCTACGAGCAGTACTTC. This rearrangement joins TRBV20-1 to TRBJ2-7; 7 nucleotides align to TRBD1. The ends lost 4 bases at V and 1 base at J; junction bases unmatched: 7. This CDR3 region has 14 residues. Germline V lookup: CDR1 DFQATT, CDR2 SNEGSKA (reference sequence).

This clonotype occurred many times. This chain links TRBV20-1 with TRBJ2-7; 16 nucleotides match TRBD2. Germline V gene data show CDR1 as DFQATT and CDR2 as SNEGSKA (reference sequence). Trimming took 3 bases from V and 5 from J; bases not matched to a gene: 10. The length of the CDR3 is 17 residues. CDR3 nucleotides: TGCAGTGCTAGGGGGACTAGCGGGAGGGCCATGTCTCACGAGCAGTACTTC. Its protein is CSARGTSGRAMSHEQYF.

This clonotype came up a few times. The rearrangement uses TRBV5-1 and TRBJ2-7; 8 positions agree with TRBD1. The CDR3 is 15 amino acids. V lost 0 bases, J lost 2 bases, and 4 bases stayed unmatched. From germline, CDR1 is SGHRS and CDR2 YFSETQ. CDR3 bases: TGCGCCAGCAGCTTGGGACAGGGGAAAACCTACGAGCAGTACTTC. Its translation: CASSLGQGKTYEQYF.

V is TRBV12-3 or TRBV12-4 and J is TRBJ1-5; TRBD1 aligns across 8 bases. V lost 6 bases to trimming and J lost 3 bases; unmatched junction nucleotides: 7. The CDR3 contains 15 residues. The CDR3 nucleotides are TGTGCCAGCAGGGATAACAGGGGGAACAATCAGCCCCAGCATTTT. Protein sequence: CASRDNRGNNQPQHF.

This clonotype was seen many times. This sequence joins TRBV27 and TRBJ1-6, with no clear D. There are 14 residues in the CDR3. Germline-derived CDR1 and CDR2 are MNHEY and SMNVEV (reference sequence). The V end lost 6 bases, the J end lost 0 bases, and 6 bases lay between the germline ends. The CDR3 spells CASRPGSYNSPLHF. CDR3 nucleotide sequence: TGTGCCAGCAGGCCGGGCTCCTATAATTCACCCCTCCACTTT.

V usage is TRBV7-8 and J usage is TRBJ2-1; D is perhaps TRBD1 (5 bases). The CDR3 contains 13 residues. Trimming cost V 1 base and J 9 bases, with 10 bases left between them. The germline V gene encodes CDR1 SGHVS and CDR2 FQNEAQ. CDR3 in DNA: TGTGCCAGCAGCTTAGTCAGGGATACTGAGCAGTTCTTC. This codes for CASSLVRDTEQFF. Together with reference TRBV7-8 and TRBJ2-1, the CDR3 gives the full variable domain: GAGVSQSPRYKVAKRGQDVALRCDPISGHVSLFWYQQALGQGPEFLTYFQNEAQLDKSGLPSDRFFAERPEGSVSTLKIQRTQQEDSAVYLCASSLVRDTEQFFGPGTRLTVL.